Below, 15 T cell receptor beta chains from the same sample are listed, as sequenced in a study of beta chain features in type 1 diabetes. Expressed TCRB transcripts were sequenced because the entire RNA isolate underwent reverse transcription. Assay used: immunoSEQ multiplex PCR; TCRdb lists only in-frame clones, some missing. The sample has roughly 500,000 clones; about 10% are singletons. The sample was naive CD4+ T cells from blood. Every receptor here comes from a woman aged 18-29 years in good health.

This clone was picked up a small number of times. The genes are TRBV9 and TRBJ2-1, with no clear D. The V end lost 0 bases, the J end lost 5 bases, and 9 bases lay between the germline ends. The CDR3 consists of 14 residues. Per the germline V gene, CDR1 is SGDLS and CDR2 is YYNGEE. CDR3 in amino acids: CASSVAGTDNEQFF. The CDR3 DNA reads as TGTGCCAGCAGCGTAGCCGGAACAGACAATGAGCAGTTCTTC.

This clone was detected only a few times. The rearrangement uses TRBV15 and TRBJ2-7, with D unclear. Germline V gene lookup returns CDR1 LNHNV and CDR2 YYDKDF (reference sequence). V dropped 4 bases and J dropped 6 bases, with 13 bases sitting between them. The CDR3 extends over 13 amino acids. CDR3 bases: TGTGCCACCAGCAAGCGTGTGGGGTTCGAGCAGTACTTC. Translation gives CATSKRVGFEQYF.

The chain joins TRBV6-5 to TRBJ2-1, with 8 bases lining up with TRBD2. The V gene end was trimmed by 2 bases and the J gene end by 4 bases; junction bases not matched to a gene: 4. From germline, CDR1 is MNHEY and CDR2 SVGAGI. The CDR3 has 15 residues. CDR3 in DNA: TGTGCCAGCAGTTACACGGCGGGAGGATACAATGAGCAGTTCTTC. Its translation: CASSYTAGGYNEQFF.

This clone was detected a few times. The CDR3 DNA reads as TGTGCCAGCAGTGTGGGGGGGCGCCCCGAAGGACCTCCCCTCCACTTT. This translates into CASSVGGRPEGPPLHF. The chain couples TRBV5-4 to TRBJ1-6; D is possibly TRBD1 (6 bases). The CDR3 extends over 16 amino acids. Trimming removed 5 bases at V and 13 bases at J, with 25 bases between. Germline V lookup: CDR1 SGHNT, CDR2 YYREEE (reference sequence).

Concerning this clone: Distinct nucleotide sequences in the sample also encode this CDR3. The J gene is TRBJ1-1, the V gene TRBV18; weak D call: TRBD1 (5 bases). V was clipped by 5 bases and J by 1 base, with 8 bases between them. Germline lookup yields CDR1 KGHSH and CDR2 LQKENI. The CDR3 has 13 amino acids. CDR3: CASSGGGNTEAFF. The CDR3 DNA reads TGTGCCAGCTCAGGTGGGGGGAACACTGAAGCTTTCTTT.

The chain carries TRBV4-1 and TRBJ2-5; possible D gene TRBD1, 6 bases. The germline V gene encodes CDR1 MGHRA and CDR2 YSYEKL. The CDR3 loop spans 16 amino acids. V was shortened by 3 bases and J by 1 base, with 15 bases between the two germline ends. The CDR3 loop is CASSHPGQRSQETQYF. The CDR3 DNA sequence: TGCGCCAGCAGCCACCCGGGACAAAGGAGCCAAGAGACCCAGTACTTC.

In nucleotides, the CDR3 is TGTGCCAGCAGCAAAGAGCACTTTAGGCTATCCACAGATACGCAGTATTTT. It is translated as CASSKEHFRLSTDTQYF. The V call is TRBV21-1, the J call TRBJ2-3. TRBV21-1 is a known pseudogene. The CDR3 is made up of 17 amino acids.

The rearrangement links TRBV15 to TRBJ1-5, with unresolved D. The CDR3 length is 15 residues. In germline, CDR1 is LNHNV, CDR2 YYDKDF (reference sequence). The V end lost 0 bases, the J end lost 5 bases, and 11 bases lay between the germline ends. The DNA of the CDR3 is TGTGCCACCAGCAGAGATCTGGGCAGTTATCAGCCCCAGCATTTT. Its translation is CATSRDLGSYQPQHF.

V is TRBV28 and J is TRBJ2-7; weak D call: TRBD2 (6 bases). Germline V gives CDR1 MDHEN, CDR2 SYDVKM. Trimming cost V 5 bases and J 0 bases, with 14 bases left between them. The CDR3 has 15 residues. CDR3 nucleotide sequence: TGTGCCAGCAGTAGCCCAGGAGGGAGCTCCTACGAGCAGTACGTC. Its translation is CASSSPGGSSYEQYV.

CDR3 nucleotide sequence: TGTGCCAGCAGCCCACGGCGGGAGGGCCGAGGGGCCAACGTCCTGACTTTC. Encoded protein: CASSPRREGRGANVLTF. This rearrangement joins TRBV7-9 to TRBJ2-6, with TRBD2 identical over 9 bases. Germline CDR1 SEHNR, CDR2 FQNEAQ (reference sequence). The junction had 9 bases not matched to a gene; V was cut back by 5 bases and J by 4 bases. This CDR3 comprises 17 residues.

The CDR3 loop is CASRVDSGANVLTF. The CDR3, as DNA: TGTGCCAGCAGGGTGGACTCTGGGGCCAACGTCCTGACTTTC. The chain recombines TRBV2 with TRBJ2-6; D is ambiguous. The CDR3 totals 14 residues. Germline CDR1 SNHLY, CDR2 FYNNEI. V was clipped by 6 bases and J by 0 bases, with 6 bases between them.

This clone showed up just a few times. The chain uses TRBV11-2 and TRBJ2-7, with TRBD1 matching over 7 bases. There are 14 residues in the CDR3. After removal of 6 bases from V and 4 bases from J, the junction contained 9 bases not matched to a gene. Germline CDR1 SGHAT, CDR2 FQNNGV. CDR3 sequence (DNA): TGTGCCAGCAGTCCACCGGGACAGATATACGAGCAGTACTTC. Protein product: CASSPPGQIYEQYF.

About this clone itself: The same CDR3 is also encoded by other DNA sequences in this sample. This chain connects TRBV15 to TRBJ2-1; no definite D call. CDR3 length: 13 residues. From germline, CDR1 is LNHNV and CDR2 YYDKDF (reference sequence). Trimming pared 1 base from V and 4 bases from J, leaving 5 bases between. The CDR3 reads CATSRGSYNEQFF. CDR3 bases: TGTGCCACCAGCAGAGGTTCATACAATGAGCAGTTCTTC. The full variable domain, its missing parts supplied by reference TRBV15 and TRBJ2-1, is DAMVIQNPRYQVTQFGKPVTLSCSQTLNHNVMYWYQQKSSQAPKLLFHYYDKDFNNEADTPDNFQSRRPNTSFCFLDIRSPGLGDTAMYLCATSRGSYNEQFFGPGTRLTVL.

This clone was found a few times. This chain uses TRBV7-3 with TRBJ2-2; D perhaps matches TRBD1 (6 bases). The CDR3 consists of 13 residues. Germline V gene lookup returns CDR1 SGHTA and CDR2 FQGTGA. Trimming stripped 8 bases from V and 7 bases from J, with 14 bases between. This CDR3 is CASVSRTDGELFF. DNA for the CDR3: TGTGCCAGCGTGTCGAGGACAGACGGGGAGCTGTTTTTT.

The rearrangement uses TRBV5-1 and TRBJ2-1, with 7 bases aligning to TRBD1. Looked up from germline, CDR1 is SGHRS and CDR2 is YFSETQ. This CDR3 comprises 17 residues. After removal of 4 bases from V and 5 bases from J, the junction contained 15 bases not matched to a gene. The CDR3 spells CASSLPPTGIFDNEQFF. CDR3 coding DNA: TGCGCCAGCAGCCTACCCCCGACAGGGATTTTTGACAATGAGCAGTTCTTC.